One and the same sample provided the 24 T cell receptor beta chains below, sequenced in a study of T cells in Graves' hyperthyroidism and ophthalmopathy. TCR beta CDR3 regions were amplified from RNA. An initial round of RT-PCR targeting the TCR CDR3 relied on the HTBI primer set. TCRdb redid the calling of the multiplex PCR reads with MiXCR, one entry per CDR3 protein. The profile shows approximately 590,000 distinct CDR3 sequences, approximately 14% of them singletons. Sequencing used blood. The receptors shown here come from a woman aged 30 to 39 with Graves' hyperthyroidism.

The chain couples TRBV11-2 to TRBJ1-6, with D uncertain. CDR1 and CDR2 from the germline V gene are SGHAT and FQNNGV. There are 14 residues in the CDR3. Trimming cost V 5 bases and J 6 bases, with 11 bases left between them. The CDR3 protein is CASSPRTANSPLHF. In nucleotides, the CDR3 is TGTGCCAGCAGCCCCAGGACGGCTAATTCACCCCTCCACTTT.

There are a few counts of this clonotype. A read error may explain this, as a much larger clone is one base away. The chain carries TRBV28 and TRBJ2-5; D not certain. CDR1 and CDR2 from the germline V gene are MDHEN and SYDVKM. This CDR3 region has 14 residues. V lost 5 bases and J 6 bases, leaving 16 bases between the germline ends. The CDR3 sequence: CASSPQSVRKTQYF. Here the CDR3 DNA reads TGTGCCAGCAGTCCACAGAGCGTCAGGAAGACCCAGTACTTC.

The chain carries TRBV20-1 and TRBJ2-5; tentative D call: TRBD2 (5 bases). The CDR3 length is 14 residues. The ends were cut back, 0 bases at V and 5 bases at J, with 13 bases in the middle. CDR1 is DFQATT and CDR2 is SNEGSKA in the germline V gene (reference sequence). The CDR3 loop is CSARDVQQRETQYF. CDR3 DNA: TGCAGTGCTAGAGATGTTCAGCAGCGGGAGACCCAGTACTTC.

V and J are TRBV30 and TRBJ1-2; D is ambiguous. The CDR3 has 14 residues. Germline V gene sequence: CDR1 GTSNPN, CDR2 SVGIG (reference sequence). V was clipped by 0 bases and J by 2 bases, with 10 bases between them. CDR3 sequence reads: CAWSVGVLNYGYTF. CDR3 nucleotides: TGTGCCTGGAGTGTAGGCGTTCTAAACTATGGCTACACCTTC.

The table lists this clonotype with many counts. As DNA, the CDR3 is TGTGCCAGCACGCAGAACACTGAAGCTTTCTTT. Amino acids: CASTQNTEAFF. The chain joins TRBV12-3 or TRBV12-4 to TRBJ1-1; D not certain. This CDR3 has 11 residues. Trimming removed 7 bases at V and 1 base at J, with 4 bases between.

This clonotype has only a few counts. This chain uses TRBV6-6 with TRBJ1-6; 10 nucleotides agree with TRBD1. Per germline, CDR1 MNHNY and CDR2 SVGAGI (reference sequence). After removal of 2 bases from V and 5 bases from J, the junction contained 9 bases not matched to a gene. The CDR3 has 18 amino acids. The CDR3 DNA reads as TGTGCCAGCAGTTACGGCAGACAGGGGGCTACGAATAATTCACCCCTCCACTTT. Translation gives CASSYGRQGATNNSPLHF.

Regarding this clonotype: With a much larger clone just one base away, this may be a read error. The chain combines TRBV28 with TRBJ1-1; a weak D match, TRBD1 (5 bases). Germline V gives CDR1 MDHEN, CDR2 SYDVKM. With 3 bases removed from V and 10 bases from J, the gap between germline ends came to 18 bases. The CDR3 runs to 14 residues. CDR3 nucleotide sequence: TGTGCCAGCAGTTTCGGGGCAGGGAGTAAAGGAGCTTTCTTT. This gives the protein CASSFGAGSKGAFF.

This clonotype was detected many times. The V and J genes are TRBV10-3 and TRBJ1-3; D is unresolved. V lost 4 bases to trimming and J lost 0 bases, with 10 bases between them. CDR1 and CDR2 from the germline V gene are ENHRY and SYGVKD. CDR3 size: 15 residues. The CDR3 sequence: CAISGDAVSGNTIYF. CDR3 in DNA: TGTGCCATCAGTGGGGATGCAGTCTCTGGAAACACCATATATTTT.

The rearrangement links TRBV27 to TRBJ1-1; 9 positions agree with TRBD1. This CDR3 contains 17 residues. V dropped 0 bases and J dropped 2; count of bases not matched to a gene: 7. Germline assignment: CDR1 MNHEY and CDR2 SMNVEV (reference sequence). The CDR3 nucleotides are TGTGCCAGCAGTTTATCTTGGGGGACAGGGTCTAACACTGAAGCTTTCTTT. Its protein is CASSLSWGTGSNTEAFF.

Many counts were recorded for this clonotype. This chain connects TRBV20-1 to TRBJ2-1; tentative D call: TRBD2 (6 bases). Trimming left V 0 bases short and J 3 bases short, with 15 bases between. Germline CDR1 and CDR2: DFQATT and SNEGSKA (reference sequence). This CDR3 comprises 16 residues. The CDR3 reads CSARDRLESRYNEQFF. As DNA, the CDR3 is TGCAGTGCTAGAGATAGACTAGAAAGCCGCTACAATGAGCAGTTCTTC.

About this clonotype itself: A read error may explain this, as a much larger clone is one base away. The V call is TRBV20-1, the J call TRBJ2-1; a weak D match, TRBD2 (6 bases). Germline values: CDR1 DFQATT, CDR2 SNEGSKA (reference sequence). The germline V and J ends were trimmed by 3 bases and 2 bases, with 14 bases remaining between them. The CDR3 length is 15 residues. The CDR3 DNA reads as TGCAGTGCTAGCTATACTGGCGGGACCTACAATGAGCAGTTCTTC. Its translation is CSASYTGGTYNEQFF.

The V and J genes are TRBV4-1 and TRBJ2-2, with D tentatively TRBD1 (5 bases). Germline V gene sequence: CDR1 MGHRA, CDR2 YSYEKL. The V and J ends lost 0 bases and 6 bases respectively, with 11 bases between them. This CDR3 contains 15 residues. In DNA form, the CDR3 reads TGCGCCAGCAGCCAAGAAGCAGGGTCAGCCGGGGAGCTGTTTTTT. As protein: CASSQEAGSAGELFF.

The chain recombines TRBV19 with TRBJ2-3, with a weak D call TRBD2 (5 bases). Looked up from germline, CDR1 is LNHDA and CDR2 is SQIVND (reference sequence). Trimming took off 3 bases at V and 2 bases at J, with 12 bases between the two ends. This CDR3 has 15 residues. CDR3 in DNA: TGTGCCAGTAGTATCGGCCACCGGGACACAGATACGCAGTATTTT. Translated: CASSIGHRDTDTQYF.

This clonotype appeared a few times. The rearrangement uses TRBV5-4 and TRBJ2-1; maybe TRBD2 (6 bases). V was pared by 2 bases and J by 5 bases, with 14 bases between. Germline V gives CDR1 SGHNT, CDR2 YYREEE (reference sequence). The CDR3 is made up of 15 amino acids. The CDR3 loop reads CASSFPQGGNNEQFF. The DNA for the CDR3 is TGTGCCAGCAGCTTTCCACAAGGCGGGAACAATGAGCAGTTCTTC.

The rearrangement joins TRBV30 to TRBJ2-6; tentatively, D is TRBD2 (5 bases). V was cut by 1 base and J by 0 bases, with 7 bases left in between. The CDR3 has 15 amino acids. Germline values: CDR1 GTSNPN, CDR2 SVGIG (reference sequence). The CDR3 sequence: CAWSADYSGANVLTF. The CDR3 nucleotides read TGTGCCTGGAGTGCTGACTACTCTGGGGCCAACGTCCTGACTTTC.

This clonotype was seen a handful of times. The chain links TRBV5-1 to TRBJ1-1, with 8 bases aligning to TRBD1. Germline values: CDR1 SGHRS, CDR2 YFSETQ. J lost 5 bases, V lost 5 bases, and 5 bases had no gene match. The CDR3 has 13 amino acids. CDR3 residues: CASSFDRGTEAFF. The CDR3 DNA follows: TGCGCCAGCAGTTTCGACAGGGGAACTGAAGCTTTCTTT. Supplemented by reference TRBV5-1 and TRBJ1-1, the full variable domain reads KAGVTQTPRYLIKTRGQQVTLSCSPISGHRSVSWYQQTPGQGLQFLFEYFSETQRNKGNFPGRFSGRQFSNSRSEMNVSTLELGDSALYLCASSFDRGTEAFFGQGTRLTVV.

This clonotype appeared many times. The chain has TRBV7-3 and TRBJ2-3, with D unresolved. Trimming shortened V by 5 bases and J by 0 bases, and 12 bases separated the two germline ends. The CDR3 is made up of 15 amino acids. Germline-derived CDR1 and CDR2 are SGHTA and FQGTGA. This chain's CDR3 is CASSQRAQSTDTQYF. The CDR3 nucleotides read TGTGCCAGCAGCCAAAGGGCACAGAGCACAGATACGCAGTATTTT.

J is TRBJ2-3 and V is TRBV4-1; the match to TRBD2 covers 14 bases. Germline CDR1 reads MGHRA; CDR2 reads YSYEKL. This CDR3 is built from 18 residues. Germline trimming cut 0 bases from V and 4 bases from J; bases unmatched to any gene: 6. CDR3 sequence: CASSQDPGTSGRADTQYF. The CDR3 nucleotides are TGCGCCAGCAGCCAAGATCCCGGGACTAGCGGGAGAGCAGATACGCAGTATTTT.

Note on this clonotype: A much bigger clone sits one base away, suggesting this may be a read error. The chain couples TRBV7-2 to TRBJ2-2, with 10 bases fitting TRBD2. The CDR3 length is 15 residues. V dropped 5 bases and J dropped 6; count of bases not matched to a gene: 6. Germline-derived CDR1 and CDR2 are SGHTA and FQGNSA. For the CDR3, the DNA is TGTGCCAGCAGCCCTACCGGGACTAGCGCCGGGGAGCTGTTTTTT. Protein: CASSPTGTSAGELFF.

This clonotype was seen a handful of times. The V call is TRBV6-1, the J call TRBJ1-3; no definite D call. In germline, CDR1 is MNHNS, CDR2 SASEGT. The CDR3 has 15 residues. Trimming removed 7 bases at V and 4 bases at J, with 17 bases between. The CDR3 loop is CASTPRGVLGNTIYF. The DNA of the CDR3 is TGTGCCAGCACCCCACGAGGAGTACTCGGAAACACCATATATTTT.

The rearrangement uses TRBV29-1 and TRBJ2-3; D gene uncertain. CDR3 length: 14 residues. Germline V lookup: CDR1 SQVTM, CDR2 ANQGSEA. V shed 7 bases and J shed 6 bases, with 20 bases lying between them. DNA of the CDR3: TGCAGCGGAAGAGACAAGAAGTGGGATGATACGCAGTATTTT. Translating gives CSGRDKKWDDTQYF.

Only a few counts were recorded for this clonotype. The rearrangement uses TRBV29-1 and TRBJ1-3; a possible D gene is TRBD1 (6 bases). The V and J ends lost 7 bases and 2 bases respectively, with 15 bases between them. This CDR3 comprises 14 residues. Germline loops: CDR1 SQVTM, CDR2 ANQGSEA. In DNA, the CDR3 is TGCAGCGGGGGGGGCCCTGGGGCTGGAAACACCATATATTTT. Residues: CSGGGPGAGNTIYF.

This clonotype has a count of ten or more. The genes are TRBV2 and TRBJ2-1; perhaps TRBD2 as D (6 bases). This CDR3 has 14 amino acids. The V gene's germline CDR1 is SNHLY and CDR2 FYNNEI. V dropped 6 bases and J dropped 4 bases, with 13 bases sitting between them. DNA for the CDR3: TGTGCCAGCAGGACTAGATTAACTTACAATGAGCAGTTCTTC. It encodes CASRTRLTYNEQFF.

This clonotype showed up many times. The chain uses TRBV6-6 and TRBJ2-1, with 7 bases identical to TRBD2. J gave up 6 bases and V 2 bases, and 7 bases lay outside the gene matches. CDR3 length: 15 residues. Germline loops: CDR1 MNHNY, CDR2 SVGAGI (reference sequence). Written as DNA, the CDR3 is TGTGCCAGCAGTTACGGGGGGGGGTTAGTCAATGAGCAGTTCTTC. This sequence encodes CASSYGGGLVNEQFF.